This T cell receptor beta chain was sequenced in a study of tumor-infiltrating lymphocytes in primary liver carcinoma (dated 2017 in TCRdb). Some background on the complete study: Hepatocellular carcinoma (four) or combined HCC and intrahepatic cholangiocarcinoma (one) was present in the five patients, who were three men and two women aged 30 to 69 years. TCRbeta repertoire sequencing covered 35 specimens from 5 patients: approximately 25 tumor regions, 5 adjacent noncancerous liver tissues and 5 peripheral blood samples. Reproducibility between technical replicate repertoires was high, with correlation coefficients above 0.98 and mean shared-clone rates about 0.9. For each liver tumor, the study sampled five regions along with adjacent normal tissue and blood, and applied TCRbeta repertoire sequencing, expression microarrays and whole-exome sequencing. The tumors of the five patients were staged as T1-T3 N0M0, with maximum diameters ranging from roughly 4 to 10 cm. Samples yielded roughly 3.5 to 7.13 million productive TCRbeta reads; read depth did not differ significantly between tissue types. Agilent mRNA microarray profiling was performed on the roughly 24 tumor region samples to relate TCRbeta repertoire diversity to the local molecular phenotype. The study at large found these results: Consistent with antigen-driven expansion, pairs of tumor regions showed higher repertoire overlap (mean roughly 36%) than either tumor-adjacent pairs (approximately 17%) or tumor-blood pairs (roughly 14%). Just about 7.5-25% of top clones turned up in all five regions of a tumor, which suggests spatial heterogeneity among tumor-infiltrating T cells. Only the TCR beta chain was sequenced, which likely underestimates true repertoire diversity because unpaired alpha chains were not captured. Compared with blood, tumors had a significantly larger share of the repertoire taken up by the top 250 clones (p = 0.039). The study included only four to six patients, and the authors note findings should be validated in a larger study. Because the samples were bulk and unsorted, CD4+ and CD8+ T cell repertoires could not be compared.

CDR1 and CDR2, looked up from the germline V gene, are SNHLY and FYNNEI. Taken from cysteine to phenylalanine, the CDR3 has 13 residues. The read is trimmed to its CDR3 DNA, 39 bases read in frame from base 1. V drops 6 bases and J drops 7 bases, leaving 15 bases in between. TCRbeta-specific cDNA was reverse-transcribed from 500 ng total RNA using a constant-region primer and ProtoScript II reverse transcriptase. Three nested multiplex PCR rounds, following a slightly modified ARM-PCR procedure, were used to build the TCRbeta libraries. Multiplex TRBV1-TRBV30 forward primers and a Cbeta reverse primer were used in the first two PCR rounds, each of which was run for approximately 11 cycles. Sample barcodes and Illumina adapters were attached in a final 25-cycle PCR using Deep VentR polymerase. Before sequencing, amplicons between 200 and 500 bp were purified from gel using a QIAquick gel extraction kit. An Illumina HiSeq 2500 was used to sequence the TCRbeta amplicons, generating 250-bp paired-end reads. The authors processed their data as follows. Quality trimming of reads was performed with Trimmomatic v0.33, and paired reads were merged with FLASH v1.2.11 so that full CDR3 sequences could be recovered. V, D and J germline segments were assigned to the rearranged TCRbeta sequences by MiGEC v1.2.1b. Clonotype statistics and Shannon-Wiener diversity indices were computed with VDJtools v1.0.0. Except for diversity analysis, only each sample's 250 most abundant clonotypes were used in subsequent analyses to reduce sampling bias. In TCRdb, the public reads were trimmed at Q25 with fastp and aligned with MiXCR, with productive beta chains retained. Rows matching on CDR3 protein sequence are summarized as one entry with the most common DNA and genes. The V and J calls here are based on TCRdb, not the publication. Across this sample there are roughly 200,000 distinct CDR3 sequences, with around four fifths seen only once. The ten largest clones represent 15% to 20% of the sample.

Total RNA and DNA were co-extracted without cell sorting from about 19-30 mg of bulk tissue using the AllPrep DNA/RNA mini kit. Between late 2015 and March 2016, several patients in China with histopathologically diagnosed primary liver carcinoma had their tumors surgically resected. At the time of sampling, the patients had chronic HBV infection and had not received any treatment. Five spatially separated regions were sampled per tumor: superior, inferior, left-lateral and right-lateral poles, plus the tumor centre. According to histology, viable tumor cells made up more than 80% of every tumor sample. Each fresh piece of tumor and adjacent tissue was cut in two, with one half stored in RNAlater at -80 degrees C and the other half sent for histology. In the case of this clonotype: Its specific antigen is unknown. Since a much larger clone is just one base distant, this may be a read error.

Sequences were obtained from tumor tissue from primary liver carcinoma. This sequence was found in a man aged 35 to 55 with primary liver carcinoma and hepatitis B virus infection. The V and J segments used are TRBV2 and TRBJ1-1; tentative D gene TRBD1, with 5 bases matching. DNA sequence: TGTGCCAGCAGGAGGGGCAGTCAGGGTGAAGCTTTCTTT. Translated, this gives CASRRGSQGEAFF.